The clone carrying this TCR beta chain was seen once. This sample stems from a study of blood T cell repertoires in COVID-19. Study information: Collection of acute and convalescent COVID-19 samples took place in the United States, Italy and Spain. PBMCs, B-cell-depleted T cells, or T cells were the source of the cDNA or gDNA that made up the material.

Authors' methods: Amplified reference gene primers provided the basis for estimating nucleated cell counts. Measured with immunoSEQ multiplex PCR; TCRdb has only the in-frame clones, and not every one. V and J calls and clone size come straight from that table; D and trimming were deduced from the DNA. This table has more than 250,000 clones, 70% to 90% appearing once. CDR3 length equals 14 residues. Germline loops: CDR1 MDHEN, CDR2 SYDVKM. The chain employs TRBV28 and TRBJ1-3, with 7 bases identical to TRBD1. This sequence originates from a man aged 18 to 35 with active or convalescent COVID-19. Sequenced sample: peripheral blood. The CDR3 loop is CASGGGLSGNTIYF. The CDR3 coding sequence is TGTGCTTCTGGAGGGGGCCTCTCTGGAAACACCATATATTTT.